In this sample, the clone carrying this T cell receptor beta chain turned up many times. Its antigen is as yet unknown. TCRdb re-analysed the 5' RACE reads in MiXCR, keeping a single row per CDR3 protein. There are hundreds of thousands of distinct CDR3 sequences in the sample; about 11% occur only once, and just over 0.5% lies in the top ten. This entry belongs to a study of CD8 T cells in ankylosing spondylitis. Overall study findings and caveats: Significantly higher representation of disease-linked clones was reported for matched ankylosing spondylitis synovial fluid. The study identified a TCR beta motif of about eight highly homologous variants that appeared characteristic of ankylosing spondylitis blood. Earlier work had already found some motif variants in reactive arthritis synovial fluid and blood.

This TCR was sampled from a male donor with ankylosing spondylitis. Sequenced input: blood, either unsorted or a sorted T cell fraction (not recorded which).

CDR3 loop: CASSLEDNEQFF. The CDR3 DNA follows: TGTGCCAGCAGTTTAGAAGACAATGAGCAGTTCTTC. The V and J genes are TRBV12-3 or TRBV12-4 and TRBJ2-1, with unresolved D. The V end lost 1 base, the J end lost 5 bases, and 3 bases lay between the germline ends. The length of the CDR3 is 12 residues.